This T cell receptor (beta chain) was obtained from a study of radiation and T cells in renal cell carcinoma. TCRdb's table, derived via immunoSEQ multiplex PCR, lists solely in-frame clones and lacks some. The data contain about 90,000 clones, about 79% of them singletons. Time point: blood 4 weeks post-SBRT, at nephrectomy. Specified treatment: 15 Gy SBRT to primary tumor, nephrectomy 4 weeks later. Nephrectomy followed 15 Gy stereotactic body radiation by 4 weeks. This clone was counted once. The sample consisted of blood, taken from a patient whose treatment included radiotherapy and nephrectomy. The TCR comes from a man aged 60 to 75 with renal cell carcinoma.

This CDR3 is CASSTGTSGRAGLFEQYF. CDR3 nucleotide sequence: TGCGCCAGCAGCACCGGGACTAGCGGGAGGGCCGGACTCTTCGAGCAGTACTTC. The J gene is TRBJ2-7, the V gene TRBV5-1, with 16 bases fitting TRBD2. The CDR3 runs 18 residues. V was clipped by 4 bases and J by 6 bases; unmatched bases: 13. CDR1 SGHRS and CDR2 YFSETQ come from the germline V gene.